These T cell receptor beta chains were read from a single sample in a study of blood T cell repertoires in COVID-19. Profiling relied on immunoSEQ multiplex PCR, and the TCRdb table lists in-frame clones only, not all of them. The data hold 60,000 to 85,000 clones, with around four fifths observed a single time. The specimen was peripheral blood. The receptors shown here come from a man between 65 and 85 years old with acute or convalescent COVID-19. The conserved cysteine and the conserved F or W are not part of the CDR3 here. A D gene is named only where the DNA matches it firmly.

16 TRBV6-2/TRBV6-3 TRBD2 ASSTPPGLASSSYEQY
13 TRBV5-1 - ASSLDRETNYGYT
10 TRBV6-5 - ASSRLGLEAF
12 TRBV5-6 - ASSLTVNNSPLH
14 TRBV6-2/TRBV6-3 TRBD1 ASSSIPGTGAREQY
14 TRBV19 TRBD2 ASSIGRGGSRNIQY
11 TRBV12-3/TRBV12-4 TRBD1 ASSRDSERGYT
12 TRBV6-5 - ASSLGGFGPGYT
13 TRBV11-1 - ASSSQGFLASPLH
12 TRBV28 - ASSLEPLLYEQY
14 TRBV3-1/TRBV3-2 - ASSQGGGESSYEQY
15 TRBV11-2 - ASSLAVGAATNEKLF
15 TRBV19 - ASSIERGGVSNQPQH
13 TRBV6-4 TRBD1 ASSVTGGDYTEAF
13 TRBV19 - ASSIPDSYKNIQY
10 TRBV12-3/TRBV12-4 - ASVPAGGSYT
14 TRBV4-1 TRBD2 ASSYVFSGGDNEQF
12 TRBV25-1 - ATAAAASYNEQF
10 TRBV27 - ASSPPDRGYT
13 TRBV5-1 TRBD2 ASSLAGAGVDIQY
14 TRBV7-3 TRBD2 ASSLQAGANTGELF
13 TRBV27 - ASKKWSGNTGELF
11 TRBV5-5 - ASWPTGNTEAF
11 TRBV29-1 - SAQTGGTGELF
13 TRBV7-9 TRBD1 ASSLGQGHNSPLH
11 TRBV28 - ASRTTGNSPLH
15 TRBV5-1 - ASSFGGQTGRQETQY
13 TRBV18 - ASSPPSTGMYGYT
13 TRBV6-5 TRBD2 ASRDSAGRSDTQY
12 TRBV7-2 - ASSLGTNYYEQY
9 TRBV6-5 - ASRVNTEAF
14 TRBV3-1/TRBV3-2 - ASSQHTRGSGEKLF
13 TRBV5-1 TRBD2 ASSRSGDSYNEQF
15 TRBV9 - ASSVGGRGPLGETQY
14 TRBV29-1 TRBD1 SVERDSYSTNYGYT
14 TRBV18 - ASSQGSSQATYEQY
12 TRBV28 TRBD1 ASSPTGQAREQY
12 TRBV5-1 - ASSLGGWDQPQH
14 TRBV15 TRBD1 ATSRVGWGQNEKLF
14 TRBV24-1 - ATSDFRTPLRETQY
13 TRBV3-1/TRBV3-2 TRBD1 ASSQVGTGLTEAF
13 TRBV6-2/TRBV6-3 - ASSPHRTEPVGYT
12 TRBV10-3 TRBD1 AITDRDMNTEAF
12 TRBV3-1/TRBV3-2 - ASSQAGINEKLF
12 TRBV6-5 - ASSYGGMNTEAF
15 TRBV5-1 - ASSHRGSASGANVLT
13 TRBV11-2 - ASSLDRGLRNEQF
15 TRBV1 - TSSQGIAAQSSYEQY
12 TRBV2 - ASSEYQGNSPLH
11 TRBV29-1 - SGAGGLGETQY
13 TRBV18 TRBD1 ASSPQRDRAYGYT
12 TRBV18 - ASSPQAAGHTQY
14 TRBV25-1 TRBD1 ASSGGPGTDSYEQY
17 TRBV5-1 - ASSPLGRRGTATNEKLF
14 TRBV6-5 TRBD2 ASSSALAGPQETQY